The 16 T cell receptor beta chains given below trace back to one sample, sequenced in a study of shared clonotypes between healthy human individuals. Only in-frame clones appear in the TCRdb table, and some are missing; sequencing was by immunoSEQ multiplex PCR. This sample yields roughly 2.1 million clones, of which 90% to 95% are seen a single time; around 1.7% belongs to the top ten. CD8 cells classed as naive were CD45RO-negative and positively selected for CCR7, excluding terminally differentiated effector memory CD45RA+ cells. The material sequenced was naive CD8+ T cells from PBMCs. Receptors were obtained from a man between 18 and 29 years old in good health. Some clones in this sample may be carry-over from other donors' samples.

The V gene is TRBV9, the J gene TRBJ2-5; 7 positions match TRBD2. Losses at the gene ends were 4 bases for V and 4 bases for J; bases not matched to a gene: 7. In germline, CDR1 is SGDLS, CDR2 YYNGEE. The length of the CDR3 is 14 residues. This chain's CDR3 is CASSPSGTTETQYF. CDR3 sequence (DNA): TGTGCCAGCAGCCCCAGCGGGACCACAGAGACCCAGTACTTC. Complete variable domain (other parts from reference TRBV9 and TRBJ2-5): DSGVTQTPKHLITATGQRVTLRCSPRSGDLSVYWYQQSLDQGLQFLIQYYNGEERAKGNILERFSAQQFPDLHSELNLSSLELGDSALYFCASSPSGTTETQYFGPGTRLLVL.

The CDR3 DNA is TGTGCCAGTAGTATTTCGCCTAGGGGGTATGGGGCCAACGTCCTGACTTTC. It specifies CASSISPRGYGANVLTF. The V call is TRBV19, the J call TRBJ2-6; the D gene is possibly TRBD1 (6 bases). Trimming cost V 3 bases and J 3 bases, with 15 bases left between them. The germline V gene has CDR1 LNHDA and CDR2 SQIVND (reference sequence). The CDR3 extends over 17 amino acids.

The CDR3, as DNA: TGTGCCAGCTCATTCCGGGACAGGGGGCGCCCGCCGGATACGCAGTATTTT. It codes for CASSFRDRGRPPDTQYF. The chain employs TRBV18 and TRBJ2-3; 12 nucleotides match TRBD1. The CDR3 is 17 residues long. Germline loops: CDR1 KGHSH, CDR2 LQKENI. J gave up 6 bases and V 5 bases, and 12 bases lay outside the gene matches.

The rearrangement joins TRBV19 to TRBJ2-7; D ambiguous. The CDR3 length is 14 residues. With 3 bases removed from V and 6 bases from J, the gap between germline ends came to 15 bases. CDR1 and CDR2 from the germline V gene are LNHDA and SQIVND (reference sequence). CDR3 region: CASSIYPGLAEQYF. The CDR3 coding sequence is TGTGCCAGTAGTATTTATCCCGGGCTTGCCGAGCAGTACTTC.

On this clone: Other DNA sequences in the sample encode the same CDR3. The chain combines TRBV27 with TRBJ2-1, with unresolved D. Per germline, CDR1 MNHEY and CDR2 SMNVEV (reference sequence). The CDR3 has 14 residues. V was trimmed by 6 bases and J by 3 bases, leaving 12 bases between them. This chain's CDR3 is CASSPTGLYNEQFF. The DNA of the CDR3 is TGTGCCAGCAGCCCCACGGGTCTCTACAATGAGCAGTTCTTC.

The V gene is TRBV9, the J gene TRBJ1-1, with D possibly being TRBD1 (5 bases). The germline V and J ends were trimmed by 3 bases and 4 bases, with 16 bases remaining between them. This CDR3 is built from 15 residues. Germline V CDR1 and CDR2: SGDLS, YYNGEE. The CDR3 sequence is CASSASGKALTEAFF. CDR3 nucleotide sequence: TGTGCCAGCAGCGCATCAGGGAAGGCCCTCACTGAAGCTTTCTTT.

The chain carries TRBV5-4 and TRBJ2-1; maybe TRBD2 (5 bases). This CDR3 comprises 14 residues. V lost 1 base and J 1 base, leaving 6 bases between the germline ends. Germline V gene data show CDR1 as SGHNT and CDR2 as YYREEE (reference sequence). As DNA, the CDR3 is TGTGCCAGCAGCTTGCCGGGATCCTACAATGAGCAGTTCTTC. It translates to CASSLPGSYNEQFF.

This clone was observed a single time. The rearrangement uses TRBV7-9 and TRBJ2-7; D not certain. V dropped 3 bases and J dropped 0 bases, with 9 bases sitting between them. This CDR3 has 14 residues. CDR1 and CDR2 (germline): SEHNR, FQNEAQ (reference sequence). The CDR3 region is CASSFDGPSYEQYF. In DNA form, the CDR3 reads TGTGCCAGCAGCTTTGACGGTCCCTCCTACGAGCAGTACTTC.

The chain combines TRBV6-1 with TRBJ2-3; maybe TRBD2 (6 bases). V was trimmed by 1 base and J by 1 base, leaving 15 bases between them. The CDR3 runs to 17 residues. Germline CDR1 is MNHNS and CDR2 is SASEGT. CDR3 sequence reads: CASSEVRRVTGTDTQYF. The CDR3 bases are TGTGCCAGCAGTGAAGTTCGGAGGGTGACTGGCACAGATACGCAGTATTTT.

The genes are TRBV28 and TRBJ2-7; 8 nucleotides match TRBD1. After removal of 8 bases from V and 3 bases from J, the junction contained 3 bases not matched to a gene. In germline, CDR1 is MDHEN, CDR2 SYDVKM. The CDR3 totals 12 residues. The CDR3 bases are TGTGCCAGCGGACAGGGAAGCTACGAGCAGTACTTC. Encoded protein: CASGQGSYEQYF.

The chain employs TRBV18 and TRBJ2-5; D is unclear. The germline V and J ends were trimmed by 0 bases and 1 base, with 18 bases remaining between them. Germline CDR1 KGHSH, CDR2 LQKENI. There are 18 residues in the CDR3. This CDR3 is CASSPPVVRFRSQETQYF. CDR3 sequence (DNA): TGTGCCAGCTCACCACCGGTGGTACGGTTTAGAAGCCAAGAGACCCAGTACTTC.

This chain's CDR3 is CASSYSGQPYGYTF. CDR3 coding DNA: TGTGCCAGCAGTTACTCGGGGCAGCCCTATGGCTACACCTTC. The chain joins TRBV6-6 to TRBJ1-2; D is possibly TRBD1 (5 bases). V lost 0 bases, J lost 4 bases, and 9 bases lay in between. The CDR3 sequence is 14 residues long. Germline V CDR1 and CDR2: MNHNY, SVGAGI (reference sequence).

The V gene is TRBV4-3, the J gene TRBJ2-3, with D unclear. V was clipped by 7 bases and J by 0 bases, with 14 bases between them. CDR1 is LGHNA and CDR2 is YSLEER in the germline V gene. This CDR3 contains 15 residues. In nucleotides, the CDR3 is TGCGCCAGCACCGAGACGTACCCTAGCACAGATACGCAGTATTTT. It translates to CASTETYPSTDTQYF.

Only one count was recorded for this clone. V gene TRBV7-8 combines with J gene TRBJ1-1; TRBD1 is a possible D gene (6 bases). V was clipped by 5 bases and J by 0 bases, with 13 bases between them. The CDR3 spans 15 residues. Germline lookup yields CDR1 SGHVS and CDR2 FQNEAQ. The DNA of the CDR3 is TGTGCCAGCAGCGACCAGACAGGCATGAACACTGAAGCTTTCTTT. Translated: CASSDQTGMNTEAFF.

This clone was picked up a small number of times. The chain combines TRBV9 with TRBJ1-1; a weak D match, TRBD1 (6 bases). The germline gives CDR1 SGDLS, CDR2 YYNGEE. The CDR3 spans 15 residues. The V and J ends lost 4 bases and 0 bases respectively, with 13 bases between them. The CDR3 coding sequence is TGTGCCAGCAGCACTCGACAGGATTTGAACACTGAAGCTTTCTTT. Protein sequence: CASSTRQDLNTEAFF.

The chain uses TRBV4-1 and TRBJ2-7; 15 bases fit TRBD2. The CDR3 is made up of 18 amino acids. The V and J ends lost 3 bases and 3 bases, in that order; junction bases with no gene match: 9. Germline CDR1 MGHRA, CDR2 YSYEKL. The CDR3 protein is CASSQTRSGLAGGYEQYF. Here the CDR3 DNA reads TGCGCCAGCAGCCAGACGCGGTCGGGACTAGCGGGGGGCTACGAGCAGTACTTC.